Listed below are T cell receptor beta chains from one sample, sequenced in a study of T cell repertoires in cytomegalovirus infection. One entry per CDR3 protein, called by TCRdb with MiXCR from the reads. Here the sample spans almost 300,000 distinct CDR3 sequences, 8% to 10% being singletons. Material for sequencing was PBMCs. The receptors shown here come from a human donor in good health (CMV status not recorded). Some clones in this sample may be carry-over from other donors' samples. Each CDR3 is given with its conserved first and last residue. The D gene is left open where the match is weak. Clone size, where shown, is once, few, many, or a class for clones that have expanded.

CDR3: CASTPRRDRGYGYTF
DNA: TGTGCCAGCACCCCCCGGAGGGACCGAGGCTATGGCTACACCTTC
size: many
D: -
J: TRBJ1-2
V: TRBV6-5

CDR3: CASRRQGWEETQYF
DNA: TGTGCCAGCAGACGCCAGGGTTGGGAGGAGACCCAGTACTTC
size: many
D: -
J: TRBJ2-5
V: TRBV27

CDR3: CSLGQGPGELFF
DNA: TGCAGCCTTGGACAGGGGCCCGGGGAGCTGTTTTTT
size: many
D: TRBD1
J: TRBJ2-2
V: TRBV20-1

CDR3: CASSPLPQAVGNTIYF
DNA: TGTGCCAGCTCACCACTTCCCCAGGCGGTGGGAAACACCATATATTTT
size: -
D: -
J: TRBJ1-3
V: TRBV18

CDR3: CSARDQWRSNSPLHF
DNA: TGCAGTGCTAGAGATCAATGGCGGAGTAATTCACCCCTCCACTTT
size: many
D: -
J: TRBJ1-6
V: TRBV20-1

CDR3: CASGLTSHSKGFSGANVLTF
DNA: TGTGCTAGTGGTTTGACCTCCCACAGCAAAGGTTTCTCTGGGGCCAACGTCCTGACTTTC
size: many
D: -
J: TRBJ2-6
V: TRBV12-5

CDR3: CASSYLIGAFSNEQFF
DNA: TGTGCCAGCAGTTACCTCATAGGGGCCTTTAGCAATGAGCAGTTCTTC
size: many
D: -
J: TRBJ2-1
V: TRBV6-5

CDR3: CSVARRAQYF
DNA: TGCAGCGTCGCTAGGAGGGCCCAGTACTTC
size: -
D: -
J: TRBJ2-5
V: TRBV29-1

CDR3: CASSELPQRGYTF
DNA: TGTGCCAGCAGTGAGCTCCCCCAGCGGGGCTACACCTTC
size: -
D: -
J: TRBJ1-2
V: TRBV2

CDR3: CASSLRDSHLLNTEAFF
DNA: TGTGCCAGCAGTTTGAGGGACAGCCACCTCCTGAACACTGAAGCTTTCTTT
size: few
D: TRBD1
J: TRBJ1-1
V: TRBV6-2/TRBV6-3

CDR3: CASSPRTSGANVLTF
DNA: TGTGCCAGCTCACCGAGGACCTCTGGGGCCAACGTCCTGACTTTC
size: -
D: -
J: TRBJ2-6
V: TRBV18

CDR3: CASSEYNRADGKLFF
DNA: TGTGCCAGCAGTGAATATAACAGGGCCGATGGAAAACTGTTTTTT
size: few
D: -
J: TRBJ1-4
V: TRBV25-1

CDR3: CASTPQGSSYNEQFF
DNA: TGTGCCAGCACCCCTCAGGGGAGCTCCTACAATGAGCAGTTCTTC
size: many
D: -
J: TRBJ2-1
V: TRBV6-5

CDR3: CASSQPKNIQYF
DNA: TGTGCCAGCAGCCAGCCCAAAAACATTCAGTACTTC
size: many
D: -
J: TRBJ2-4
V: TRBV7-2

CDR3: CASSLSGENYGYTF
DNA: TGTGCCAGCAGTTTATCGGGGGAAAACTATGGCTACACCTTC
size: many
D: -
J: TRBJ1-2
V: TRBV27

CDR3: CASSQMYRDNTEAFF
DNA: TGCGCCAGCAGTCAAATGTACAGGGACAACACTGAAGCTTTCTTT
size: many
D: -
J: TRBJ1-1
V: TRBV23-1

CDR3: CASSPGQPGANVLTF
DNA: TGTGCCAGCAGCCCCGGACAACCTGGGGCCAACGTCCTGACTTTC
size: many
D: -
J: TRBJ2-6
V: TRBV7-9

CDR3: CASSEEFTQYF
DNA: TGTGCCAGCAGCGAGGAATTTACGCAGTATTTT
size: many
D: -
J: TRBJ2-3
V: TRBV7-9

CDR3: CASSLRSSVPQGIQYF
DNA: TGCGCCAGCAGCCTCCGATCGTCCGTGCCCCAGGGGATTCAGTACTTC
size: -
D: -
J: TRBJ2-4
V: TRBV5-1

CDR3: CASSLTGVTGAKNIQYF
DNA: TGTGCCAGCAGCTTGACAGGCGTTACGGGGGCCAAAAACATTCAGTACTTC
size: many
D: -
J: TRBJ2-4
V: TRBV5-4

CDR3: CASSLVGRESEAFF
DNA: TGTGCCAGCAGCTTAGTTGGGAGGGAATCAGAAGCTTTCTTT
size: -
D: -
J: TRBJ1-1
V: TRBV7-4

CDR3: CASSLERPPNEQFF
DNA: TGTGCCAGCAGCTTAGAAAGACCGCCAAATGAGCAGTTCTTC
size: many
D: -
J: TRBJ2-1
V: TRBV11-2

CDR3: CAIRGGSNQPQHF
DNA: TGTGCCATCAGAGGGGGGAGCAATCAGCCCCAGCATTTT
size: few
D: -
J: TRBJ1-5
V: TRBV10-3

CDR3: CASSLVDRGGPTEAFF
DNA: TGTGCCAGCAGCTTGGTCGACAGGGGAGGGCCGACTGAAGCTTTCTTT
size: many
D: TRBD1
J: TRBJ1-1
V: TRBV5-4

CDR3: CSARGGVDSKF
DNA: TGCAGTGCTAGAGGAGGGGTGGACTCGAAGTTC
size: few
D: -
J: TRBJ2-5
V: TRBV20-1

CDR3: CASSRGVDYGYTF
DNA: TGTGCCAGCAGCCGGGGTGTTGACTATGGCTACACCTTC
size: many
D: -
J: TRBJ1-2
V: TRBV7-2

CDR3: CASRDKPSGANVLTF
DNA: TGTGCCAGCCGGGACAAACCCTCTGGGGCCAACGTCCTGACTTTC
size: few
D: -
J: TRBJ2-6
V: TRBV19